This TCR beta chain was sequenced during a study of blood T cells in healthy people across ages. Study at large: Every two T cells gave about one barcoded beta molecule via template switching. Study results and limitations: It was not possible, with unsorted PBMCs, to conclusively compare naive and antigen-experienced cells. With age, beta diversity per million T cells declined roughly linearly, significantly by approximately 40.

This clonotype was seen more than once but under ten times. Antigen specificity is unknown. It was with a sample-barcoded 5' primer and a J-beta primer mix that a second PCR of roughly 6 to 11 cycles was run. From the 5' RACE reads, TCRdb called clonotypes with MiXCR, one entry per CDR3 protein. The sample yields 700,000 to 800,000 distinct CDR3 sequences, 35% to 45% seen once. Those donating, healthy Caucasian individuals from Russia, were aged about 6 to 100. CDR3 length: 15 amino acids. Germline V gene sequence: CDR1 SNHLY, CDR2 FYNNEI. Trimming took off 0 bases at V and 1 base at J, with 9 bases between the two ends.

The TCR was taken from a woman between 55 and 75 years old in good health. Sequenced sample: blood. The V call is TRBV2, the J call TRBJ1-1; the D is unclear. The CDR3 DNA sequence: TGTGCCAGCAGTGAAGCGCGGACGGCGAACACTGAAGCTTTCTTT. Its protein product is CASSEARTANTEAFF.